Below are 13 T cell receptor beta chains sequenced from a single sample in a study of prognosis after radiotherapy for stage I lung cancer. By two-round multiplex PCR, the TCR beta CDR3 was amplified from genomic DNA. Amplification during the initial PCR round employed primers specific to each TRBV and TRBJ gene. A single record per CDR3 protein comes from TCRdb applying MiXCR to the multiplex PCR reads. The profile shows tens of thousands of distinct CDR3 sequences, 31% of them singletons. The specimen was PBMCs, collected before or after stereotactic body radiation therapy (not recorded which). These TCRs come from a donor over 45 with non-small cell lung cancer.

This clonotype was seen a few times. A read error is possible here, since a much larger clone lies one base away. The chain combines TRBV19 with TRBJ1-4; no reliable D call. Trimming left V 7 bases short and J 5 bases short, with 17 bases between. This CDR3 is 15 amino acids long. CDR1 LNHDA and CDR2 SQIVND come from the germline V gene (reference sequence). CDR3 protein: CASMDGRAINEKLFF. The CDR3 coding sequence is TGTGCCAGTATGGACGGACGGGCAATCAATGAAAAACTGTTTTTT.

This clonotype was recorded many times. V gene TRBV20-1 combines with J gene TRBJ1-2; D may be TRBD1 (6 bases). CDR3 length: 15 amino acids. The germline V gene has CDR1 DFQATT and CDR2 SNEGSKA (reference sequence). Trimming took 3 bases from V and 8 from J, leaving 22 bases between them. The CDR3 DNA follows: TGCAGTGCTAGCCAGGCTTTGGGGGGCGTTGGGGGCTACACCTTC. The encoded protein is CSASQALGGVGGYTF.

This clonotype came up many times. The chain joins TRBV10-2 to TRBJ2-1, with 10 nucleotides matching TRBD2. Germline values: CDR1 WSHSY, CDR2 SAAADI. CDR3 length: 15 residues. After removal of 8 bases from V and 5 bases from J, the junction contained 9 bases not matched to a gene. Here the CDR3 DNA reads TGCGCCAGCTCCCATCGGACTAGCGGAAACAATGAGCAGTTCTTC. Its protein is CASSHRTSGNNEQFF.

This clonotype was found many times. The genes are TRBV9 and TRBJ2-7; 7 bases are shared with TRBD1. Germline V CDR1 and CDR2: SGDLS, YYNGEE. The CDR3 has 12 residues. V lost 3 bases, J lost 6 bases, and 3 bases stayed unmatched. CDR3 in amino acids: CASSGDRVEQYF. CDR3 coding DNA: TGTGCCAGCAGCGGCGACAGGGTCGAGCAGTACTTC.

In its sample, this clonotype was seen many times. The gene calls are TRBV28 and TRBJ2-6, with D possibly matching TRBD2 (5 bases). The V end was cut by 1 base, the J end by 0 bases, with 16 bases between. Germline CDR1 is MDHEN and CDR2 is SYDVKM. CDR3 length equals 19 residues. In nucleotides, the CDR3 is TGTGCCAGCAGTTTATTGGGAGCCGCTTCCGGCTCTGGGGCCAACGTCCTGACTTTC. Translation gives CASSLLGAASGSGANVLTF.

This clonotype was detected ten times or more. The CDR3: CASSLDRRRTQYF. The DNA for the CDR3 is TGTGCCAGCAGCTTAGACCGCCGGCGGACCCAGTACTTC. The rearrangement links TRBV11-1 to TRBJ2-5; no reliable D call. The CDR3 has 13 amino acids. Germline V gene sequence: CDR1 SGHAT, CDR2 FQDESV (reference sequence). Trimming pared 1 base from V and 7 bases from J, leaving 10 bases between.

This clonotype was seen at least ten times. This chain links TRBV7-8 with TRBJ2-1; the D gene could be TRBD1 or TRBD2 (6 bases each). The germline gives CDR1 SGHVS, CDR2 FQNEAQ. Trimming cost V 0 bases and J 6 bases, with 18 bases left between them. This CDR3 has 17 residues. Here the CDR3 reads CASSLASLGGRPNEQFF. CDR3 nucleotide sequence: TGTGCCAGCAGCTTAGCGAGTCTAGGGGGGAGGCCCAATGAGCAGTTCTTC. The whole variable domain, remainder taken from reference TRBV7-8 and TRBJ2-1, is GAGVSQSPRYKVAKRGQDVALRCDPISGHVSLFWYQQALGQGPEFLTYFQNEAQLDKSGLPSDRFFAERPEGSVSTLKIQRTQQEDSAVYLCASSLASLGGRPNEQFFGPGTRLTVL.

About this clonotype: It may be a read error: a sequence one base away is much more abundant. The chain carries TRBV29-1 and TRBJ2-1; D ambiguous. Deletions cut 8 bases from V and 0 bases from J, with 14 bases between. Germline CDR1 is SQVTM and CDR2 is ANQGSEA. The CDR3 spans 14 residues. CDR3 nucleotide sequence: TGCAGCTTTCCAGCGCCAAGCTCCTACAATGAGCAGTTCTTC. This encodes CSFPAPSSYNEQFF.

The chain joins TRBV28 to TRBJ1-3; a possible D gene is TRBD1 (5 bases). Germline CDR1 and CDR2: MDHEN and SYDVKM. V lost 7 bases to trimming and J lost 4 bases, with 11 bases between them. The CDR3 length is 13 residues. The CDR3 coding sequence is TGTGCCAGCACTCTGGGGACCGGAAACACCATATATTTT. Encoded protein: CASTLGTGNTIYF.

This clonotype showed up just a few times. The chain links TRBV30 to TRBJ2-6, with D tentatively TRBD1 or TRBD2 (5 bases each). This CDR3 region has 15 residues. Germline V gene sequence: CDR1 GTSNPN, CDR2 SVGIG (reference sequence). Trimming left V 7 bases short and J 3 bases short, with 16 bases between. The CDR3 protein is CAFPGDGVGANVLTF. CDR3 DNA: TGTGCCTTCCCCGGGGACGGGGTTGGGGCCAACGTCCTGACTTTC.

This clonotype occurred many times. The gene calls are TRBV12-3 or TRBV12-4 and TRBJ2-7, with D tentatively TRBD1 or TRBD2 (5 bases each). V lost 6 bases and J lost 2, with 14 bases in between. The CDR3 totals 14 residues. This chain's CDR3 is CASSPLGPAYEQYF. The CDR3 nucleotides read TGTGCCAGCAGCCCCCTGGGACCCGCCTACGAGCAGTACTTC.

This clonotype was seen only a few times. The chain carries TRBV5-4 and TRBJ2-7, with D possibly being TRBD2 (5 bases). Looked up from germline, CDR1 is SGHNT and CDR2 is YYREEE (reference sequence). The germline V and J ends were trimmed by 1 base and 6 bases, with 11 bases remaining between them. The CDR3 is 13 amino acids. The CDR3 spells CASSLMRAGEQYF. Here the CDR3 DNA reads TGTGCCAGCAGCTTGATGAGGGCCGGCGAGCAGTACTTC.

This clonotype was seen only a few times. The V and J genes are TRBV20-1 and TRBJ2-5; TRBD2 matches at 12 bases. V gave up 2 bases and J gave up 5 bases; unmatched junction bases: 6. The germline V gene has CDR1 DFQATT and CDR2 SNEGSKA (reference sequence). This CDR3 has 15 amino acids. The CDR3 region has the DNA TGCAGTGCTAGAATCCCTAGCGGGAGGGGGGAGACCCAGTACTTC. Protein: CSARIPSGRGETQYF.